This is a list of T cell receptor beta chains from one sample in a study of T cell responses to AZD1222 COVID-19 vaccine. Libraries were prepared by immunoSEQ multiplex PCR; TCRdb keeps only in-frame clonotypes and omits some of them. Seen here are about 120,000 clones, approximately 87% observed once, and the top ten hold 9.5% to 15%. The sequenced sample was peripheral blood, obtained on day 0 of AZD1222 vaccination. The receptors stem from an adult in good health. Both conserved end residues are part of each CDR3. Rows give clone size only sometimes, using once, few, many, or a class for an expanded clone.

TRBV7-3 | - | CASSSQGGNTEAFF
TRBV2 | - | CASEGGGSKLFF
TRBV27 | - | CASSRTGANTEAFF
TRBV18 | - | CASSLAGETQYF
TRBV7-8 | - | CASSTSYEQYF
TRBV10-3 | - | CAISDLTSGRSNTQYF
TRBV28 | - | CASRGGGNQPQHF
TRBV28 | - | CASRPDGRVEAFF
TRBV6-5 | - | CASSRGGLPYNEQFF
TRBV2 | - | CARRIAGGNEQYF
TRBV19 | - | CASSNTGSEAFF
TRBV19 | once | CASTGLSNTGELFF
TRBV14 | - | CASSQGSLGGDEQYF
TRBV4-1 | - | CASSPTGGLRETQYF
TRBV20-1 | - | CSASRREVTKTQYF
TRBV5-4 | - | CASSLALELIRGYTF
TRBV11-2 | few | CASTPGRTQETQYF
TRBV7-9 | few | CATEESSYNSPLHF
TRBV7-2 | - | CASSSDRWMNTEAFF
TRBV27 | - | CASRKGVNTGELFF
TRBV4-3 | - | CASSQAGQTYEQYF
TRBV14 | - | CASSQETVYNSPLHF
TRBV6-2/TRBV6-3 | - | CASSYSANQETQYF
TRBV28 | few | CASSLHQGISTDTQYF
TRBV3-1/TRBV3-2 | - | CASSQGPRTSGAPGGQYF
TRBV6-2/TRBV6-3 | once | CASSQAGGPLTGELFF
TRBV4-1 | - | CASSQEGLDSFSNQPQHF
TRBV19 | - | CASSISGYETQYF
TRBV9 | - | CASSVDGRVNYGYTF
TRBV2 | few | CASSVLGENTEAFF
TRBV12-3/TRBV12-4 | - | CASSLIAGNTIYF
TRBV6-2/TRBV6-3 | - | CASSYSLRSAHGTNNQPQHF
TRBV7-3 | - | CASSLMGQGGDEQFF
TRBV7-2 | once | CASSLVSGIGSTETQYF
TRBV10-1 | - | CAKPPQGLAGGSSYNEQFF
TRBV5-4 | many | CASTLINVAAGGYTF
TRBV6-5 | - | CASSYSRTHYEQYF
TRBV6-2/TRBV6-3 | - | CASSYGGLQGYTF
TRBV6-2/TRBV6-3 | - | CASSYSARGSYEQYF
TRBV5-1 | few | CASSLAGVTNQPQHF
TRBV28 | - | CASSELDREQFF